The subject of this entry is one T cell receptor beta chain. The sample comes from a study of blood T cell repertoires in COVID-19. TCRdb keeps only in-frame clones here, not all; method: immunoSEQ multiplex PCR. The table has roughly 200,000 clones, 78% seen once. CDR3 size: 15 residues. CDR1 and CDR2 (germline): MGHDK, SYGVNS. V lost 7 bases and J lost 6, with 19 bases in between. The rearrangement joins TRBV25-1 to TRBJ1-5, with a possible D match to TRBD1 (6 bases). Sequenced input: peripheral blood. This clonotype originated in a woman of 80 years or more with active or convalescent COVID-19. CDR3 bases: TGTGCCAGCACCCTAACAGGGAAGATCGGTCAGCCCCAGCATTTT. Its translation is CASTLTGKIGQPQHF.